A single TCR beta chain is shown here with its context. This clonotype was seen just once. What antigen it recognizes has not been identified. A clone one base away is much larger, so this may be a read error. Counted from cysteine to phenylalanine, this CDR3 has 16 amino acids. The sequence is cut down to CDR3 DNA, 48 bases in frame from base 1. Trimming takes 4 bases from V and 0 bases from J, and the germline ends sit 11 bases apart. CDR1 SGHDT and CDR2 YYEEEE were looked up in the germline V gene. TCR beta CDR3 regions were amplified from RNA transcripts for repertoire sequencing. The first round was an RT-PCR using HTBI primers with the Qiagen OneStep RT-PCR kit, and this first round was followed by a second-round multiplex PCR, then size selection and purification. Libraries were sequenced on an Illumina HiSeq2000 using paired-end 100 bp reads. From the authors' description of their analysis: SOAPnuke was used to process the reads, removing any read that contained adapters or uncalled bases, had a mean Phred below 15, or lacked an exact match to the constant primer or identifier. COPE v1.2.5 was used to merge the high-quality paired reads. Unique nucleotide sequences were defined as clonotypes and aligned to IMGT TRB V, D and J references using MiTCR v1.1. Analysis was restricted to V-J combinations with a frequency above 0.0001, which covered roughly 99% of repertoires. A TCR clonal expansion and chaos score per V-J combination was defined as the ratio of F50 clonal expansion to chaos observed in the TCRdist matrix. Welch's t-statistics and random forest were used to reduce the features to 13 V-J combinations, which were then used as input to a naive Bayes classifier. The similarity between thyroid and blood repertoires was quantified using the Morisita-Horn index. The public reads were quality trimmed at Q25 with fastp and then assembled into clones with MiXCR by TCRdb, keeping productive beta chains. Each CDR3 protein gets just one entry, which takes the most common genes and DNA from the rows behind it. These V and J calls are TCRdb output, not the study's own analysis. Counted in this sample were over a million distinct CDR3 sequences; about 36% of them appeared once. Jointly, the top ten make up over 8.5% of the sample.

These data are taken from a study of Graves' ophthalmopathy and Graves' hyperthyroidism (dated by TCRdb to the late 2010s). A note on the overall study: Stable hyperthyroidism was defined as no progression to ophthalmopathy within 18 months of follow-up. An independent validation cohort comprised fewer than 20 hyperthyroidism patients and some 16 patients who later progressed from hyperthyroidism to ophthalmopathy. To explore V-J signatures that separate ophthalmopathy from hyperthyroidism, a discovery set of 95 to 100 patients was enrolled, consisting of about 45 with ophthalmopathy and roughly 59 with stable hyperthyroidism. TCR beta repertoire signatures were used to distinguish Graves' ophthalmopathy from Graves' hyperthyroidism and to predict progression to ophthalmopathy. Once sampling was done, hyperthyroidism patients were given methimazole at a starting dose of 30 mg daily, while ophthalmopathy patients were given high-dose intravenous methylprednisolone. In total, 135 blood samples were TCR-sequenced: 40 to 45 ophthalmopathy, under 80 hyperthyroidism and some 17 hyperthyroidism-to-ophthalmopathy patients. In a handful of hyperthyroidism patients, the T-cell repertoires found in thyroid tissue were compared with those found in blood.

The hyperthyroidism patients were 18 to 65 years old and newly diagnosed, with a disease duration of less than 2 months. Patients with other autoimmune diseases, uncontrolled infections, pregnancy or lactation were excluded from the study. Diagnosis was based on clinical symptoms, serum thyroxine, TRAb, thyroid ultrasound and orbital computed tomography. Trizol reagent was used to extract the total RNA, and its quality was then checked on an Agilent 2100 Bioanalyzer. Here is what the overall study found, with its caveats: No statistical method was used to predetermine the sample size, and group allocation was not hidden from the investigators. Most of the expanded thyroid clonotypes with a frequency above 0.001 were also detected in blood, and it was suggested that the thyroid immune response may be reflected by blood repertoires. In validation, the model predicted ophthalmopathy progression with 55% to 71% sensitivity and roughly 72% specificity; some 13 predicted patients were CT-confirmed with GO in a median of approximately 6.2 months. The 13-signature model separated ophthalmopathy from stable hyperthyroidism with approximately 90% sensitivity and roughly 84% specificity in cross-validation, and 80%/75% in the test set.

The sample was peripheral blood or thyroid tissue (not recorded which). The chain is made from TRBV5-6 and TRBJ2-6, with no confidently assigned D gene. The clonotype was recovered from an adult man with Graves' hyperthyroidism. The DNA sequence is TGTGCCAGCAGCCCGGCCTTACACTCTGGGGCCAACGTCCTGACTTTC. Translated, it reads CASSPALHSGANVLTF.